This T cell receptor (beta chain) was recovered during a study of T cell responses to AZD1222 COVID-19 vaccine. The wider study: Combined were second doses at about 4 or about 12 weeks.

The CDR3 covers 13 residues. The germline V gene has CDR1 SGHRS and CDR2 YFSETQ. V was pared by 3 bases and J by 8 bases, with 14 bases between. The assay was immunoSEQ multiplex PCR, and TCRdb's table has in-frame clones only and misses some. The sample contains 150,000 or so clones, over 85% of which appear only once. General study findings and limits: Reportedly, nearly half the spike-specific TCRs target unmutated variant regions. Donor demographics were predominantly white British with a female majority; clonal diversity may be underestimated.

Turning to this clone: Its matching antigen is unknown.

The sequence was obtained from an adult in good health. The chain couples TRBV5-1 to TRBJ1-2; D possibly corresponds to TRBD1 (6 bases). The sequenced sample was peripheral blood, obtained on day 0 of AZD1222 vaccination. The CDR3 sequence is CASSSTGGGGYTF. In nucleotides, the CDR3 is TGCGCCAGCAGCTCTACGGGGGGCGGCGGCTACACCTTC.